The subject of this entry is one T cell receptor beta chain. What it binds is not known. The V end was cut by 5 bases, the J end by 5 bases, with 13 bases between. The germline V gene has CDR1 MNHEY and CDR2 SMNVEV (reference sequence). The CDR3 has 13 amino acids. The table came from immunoSEQ multiplex PCR; TCRdb's copy has only in-frame clones and leaves some out. The table includes roughly 1,500,000 clones, 95% to 99% detected once. The source of the sample is a study of shared clonotypes between healthy human individuals. Broader study findings: Roughly 5% of naive CD4 clonotypes were shared across several donors.

The chain employs TRBV27 and TRBJ2-7; D uncertain. The sample comprised naive CD4+ T cells sorted from blood. Subset of the sample: CD45RA+ positively selected. The clonotype was recovered from a man aged 30-40 years in good health. In nucleotides, the CDR3 is TGTGCCAGCAGTCCCGTGGAAGAGGACGAGCAGTACTTC. It yields the protein CASSPVEEDEQYF.